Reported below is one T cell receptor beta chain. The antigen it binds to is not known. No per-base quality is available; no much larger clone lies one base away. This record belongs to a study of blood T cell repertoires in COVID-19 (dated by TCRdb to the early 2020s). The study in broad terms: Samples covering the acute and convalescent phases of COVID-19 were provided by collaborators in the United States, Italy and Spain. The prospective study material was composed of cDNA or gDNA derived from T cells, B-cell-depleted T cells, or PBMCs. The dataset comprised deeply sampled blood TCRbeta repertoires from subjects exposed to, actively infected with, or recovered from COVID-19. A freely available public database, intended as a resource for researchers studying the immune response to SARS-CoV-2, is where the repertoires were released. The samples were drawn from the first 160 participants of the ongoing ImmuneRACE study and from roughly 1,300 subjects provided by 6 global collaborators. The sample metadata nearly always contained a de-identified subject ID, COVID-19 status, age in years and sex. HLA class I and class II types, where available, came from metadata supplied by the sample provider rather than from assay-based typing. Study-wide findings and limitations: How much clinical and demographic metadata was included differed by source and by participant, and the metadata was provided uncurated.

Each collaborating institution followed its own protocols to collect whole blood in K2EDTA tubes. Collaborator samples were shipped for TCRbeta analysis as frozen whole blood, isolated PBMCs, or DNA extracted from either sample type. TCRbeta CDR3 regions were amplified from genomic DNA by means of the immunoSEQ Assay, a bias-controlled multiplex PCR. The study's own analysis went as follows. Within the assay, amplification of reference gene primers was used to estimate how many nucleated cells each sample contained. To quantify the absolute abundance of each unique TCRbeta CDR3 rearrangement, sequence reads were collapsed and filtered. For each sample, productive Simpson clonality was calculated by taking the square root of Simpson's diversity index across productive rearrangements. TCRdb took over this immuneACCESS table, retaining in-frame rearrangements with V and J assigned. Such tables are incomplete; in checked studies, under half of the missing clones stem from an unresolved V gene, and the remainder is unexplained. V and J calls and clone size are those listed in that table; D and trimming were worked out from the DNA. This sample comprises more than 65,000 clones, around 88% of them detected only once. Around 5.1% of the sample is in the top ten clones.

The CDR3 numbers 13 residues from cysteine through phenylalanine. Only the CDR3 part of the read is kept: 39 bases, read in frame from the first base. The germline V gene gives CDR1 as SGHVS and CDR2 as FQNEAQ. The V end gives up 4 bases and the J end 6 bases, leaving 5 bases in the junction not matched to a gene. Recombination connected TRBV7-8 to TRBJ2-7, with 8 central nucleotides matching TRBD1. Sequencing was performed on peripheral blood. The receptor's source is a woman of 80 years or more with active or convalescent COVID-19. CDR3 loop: CASSSGQGSEQYF. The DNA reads TGTGCCAGCAGCTCCGGACAGGGCTCCGAGCAGTACTTC.